Below, 21 T cell receptor beta chains from the same sample are listed, as sequenced in a study of CD8+ T cells in alopecia areata. The sequencing template was cDNA reverse transcribed from extracted RNA. Clones were read by immunoSEQ multiplex PCR, and TCRdb kept only the in-frame ones, dropping some. This sample yields under 25,000 clones, of which about 59% are seen a single time; approximately 6.1% belongs to the top ten. Sampling of alopecia areata patients yielded lesional scalp punch biopsies as well as peripheral blood. The starting material was skin, obtained at week 0. These receptor sequences come from a human donor with alopecia areata.

The J gene is TRBJ2-2, the V gene TRBV7-6, with TRBD1 matching 10 bases. The germline gives CDR1 SGHVS, CDR2 FNYEAQ. With 5 bases clipped from V and 6 bases from J, the junction kept 6 bases outside the gene matches. The CDR3 is made up of 15 amino acids. The CDR3: CASSPGQGRAGELFF. In nucleotides, the CDR3 is TGTGCCAGCAGCCCGGGACAGGGGAGGGCCGGGGAGCTGTTTTTT.

The chain employs TRBV10-2 and TRBJ2-5, with TRBD2 identical over 7 bases. The end of the DNA aligns better with TRBJ2-7, so the J call may be wrong. In germline, CDR1 is WSHSY, CDR2 SAAADI. The CDR3 covers 14 residues. The CDR3 nucleotides read TGCGCCAGCAGTGATGGGACTACCTCTGACGAGCAGTACTTC. Its protein is CASSDGTTSDEQYF.

V and J are TRBV5-6 and TRBJ2-5; 8 nucleotides match TRBD1. The CDR3 runs to 16 residues. Germline V lookup: CDR1 SGHDT, CDR2 YYEEEE. The V segment lost 4 bases and the J segment 1 base; nucleotides outside the gene matches: 9. CDR3 residues: CASSIWTGILQETQYF. The CDR3 region has the DNA TGTGCCAGCAGCATCTGGACAGGGATACTCCAAGAGACCCAGTACTTC.

The chain is built from TRBV7-9 and TRBJ2-3; D is ambiguous. V was pared by 5 bases and J by 5 bases, with 14 bases between. There are 14 residues in the CDR3. Germline loops: CDR1 SEHNR, CDR2 FQNEAQ (reference sequence). The CDR3 DNA reads as TGTGCCAGCAGCATTAGTGGGTTCGGAGATACGCAGTATTTT. Amino acids: CASSISGFGDTQYF. The variable domain in full, with the rest retrieved from reference TRBV7-9 and TRBJ2-3, is DTGVSQNPRHKITKRGQNVTFRCDPISEHNRLYWYRQTLGQGPEFLTYFQNEAQLEKSRLLSDRFSAERPKGSFSTLEIQRTEQGDSAMYLCASSISGFGDTQYFGPGTRLTVL.

This rearrangement joins TRBV11-2 to TRBJ2-2, with D unclear. Trimming left V 3 bases short and J 1 base short, with 6 bases between. This CDR3 region has 14 residues. Germline V gene lookup returns CDR1 SGHAT and CDR2 FQNNGV. CDR3 nucleotide sequence: TGTGCCAGCAGCTTTTTAGGGAACACCGGGGAGCTGTTTTTT. Translating gives CASSFLGNTGELFF.

V and J are TRBV7-8 and TRBJ1-1, with D tentatively TRBD1 (5 bases). In germline, CDR1 is SGHVS, CDR2 FQNEAQ. With 2 bases removed from V and 1 base from J, the gap between germline ends came to 11 bases. This CDR3 is 15 amino acids long. The CDR3 bases are TGTGCCAGCAGCTTAAGGCGACAGACGAACACTGAAGCTTTCTTT. Its translation is CASSLRRQTNTEAFF.

The V and J genes are TRBV4-2 and TRBJ1-2; D possibly corresponds to TRBD1 (6 bases). V lost 7 bases and J 2 bases, leaving 20 bases between the germline ends. CDR1 LGHNA and CDR2 YNFKEQ come from the germline V gene. The CDR3 is 16 residues long. CDR3 region: CASTLRGGGVNYGYTF. CDR3 DNA: TGTGCCAGCACCTTAAGGGGAGGGGGAGTAAACTATGGCTACACCTTC.

The V gene is TRBV5-1, the J gene TRBJ2-7, with D uncertain. CDR3 length equals 14 residues. V was pared by 2 bases and J by 2 bases, with 11 bases between. Germline V gene data show CDR1 as SGHRS and CDR2 as YFSETQ. The CDR3 reads CASSLEMETYEQYF. The CDR3 nucleotides read TGCGCCAGCAGCTTAGAAATGGAGACCTACGAGCAGTACTTC.

The chain has TRBV4-1 and TRBJ2-7; D is unresolved. The germline V gene encodes CDR1 MGHRA and CDR2 YSYEKL. Trimming stripped 1 base from V and 6 bases from J, with 10 bases between. There are 13 residues in the CDR3. This CDR3 is CASSQGPEAEQYF. CDR3 coding DNA: TGCGCCAGCAGCCAAGGTCCCGAGGCCGAGCAGTACTTC.

V gene TRBV2 combines with J gene TRBJ2-7; D gene ambiguous. Germline CDR1 reads SNHLY; CDR2 reads FYNNEI. CDR3 length equals 11 residues. The ends were cut back, 6 bases at V and 4 bases at J, with 7 bases in the middle. DNA for the CDR3: TGTGCCAGCAGGGACCAGTACGAGCAGTACTTC. Residues: CASRDQYEQYF. Drawing the rest from reference TRBV2 and TRBJ2-7, the complete variable domain is EPEVTQTPSHQVTQMGQEVILRCVPISNHLYFYWYRQILGQKVEFLVSFYNNEISEKSEIFDDQFSVERPDGSNFTLKIRSTKLEDSAMYFCASRDQYEQYFGPGTRLTVT.

This clone is termed medium-sized. The V gene is TRBV5-8, the J gene TRBJ2-3; D uncertain. CDR3 length equals 14 residues. V dropped 0 bases and J dropped 6 bases, with 11 bases sitting between them. CDR1 and CDR2 (germline): SGHTS, YDEGEE. CDR3 sequence: CASSLGPRKDTQYF. CDR3 nucleotides: TGTGCCAGCAGCTTGGGCCCCCGTAAGGATACGCAGTATTTT. Together with reference TRBV5-8 and TRBJ2-3, the CDR3 gives the full variable domain: EAGVTQSPTHLIKTRGQQATLRCSPISGHTSVYWYQQALGLGLQFLLWYDEGEERNRGNFPPRFSGRQFPNYSSELNVNALELEDSALYLCASSLGPRKDTQYFGPGTRLTVL.

Concerning this clone: Other DNA sequences in the sample encode the same CDR3. This rearrangement joins TRBV7-9 to TRBJ1-2; D might be TRBD1 (5 bases). The ends were cut back, 2 bases at V and 6 bases at J, with 10 bases in the middle. The CDR3 is 13 amino acids. Germline V lookup: CDR1 SEHNR, CDR2 FQNEAQ (reference sequence). This CDR3 is CASSLRGGDGYTF. The CDR3 coding sequence is TGTGCCAGCAGCTTAAGGGGCGGGGATGGCTACACCTTC.

The chain has TRBV7-2 and TRBJ2-5, with 8 positions matching TRBD2. The CDR3 spans 19 residues. V gave up 5 bases and J gave up 3 bases; unmatched junction bases: 20. Germline V gene sequence: CDR1 SGHTA, CDR2 FQGNSA. CDR3 amino acids: CASSHRPPLGGGPEETQYF. For the CDR3, the DNA is TGTGCCAGCAGCCATCGACCCCCCCTTGGCGGGGGGCCCGAAGAGACCCAGTACTTC.

In nucleotides, the CDR3 is TGCGCCAGCGTGCTGACACAGGGTAATGAGCAGTTCTTC. Translated: CASVLTQGNEQFF. The rearrangement joins TRBV23-1 to TRBJ2-1, with a possible D match to TRBD1 (6 bases). TRBV23-1 counts as an open reading frame of uncertain function. This CDR3 has 13 amino acids. The V and J ends lost 8 bases and 7 bases respectively, with 15 bases between them.

This clone was counted once. The V call is TRBV7-2, the J call TRBJ2-1, with a weak D call TRBD1 (5 bases). The CDR3 extends over 17 amino acids. Trimming left V 5 bases short and J 8 bases short, with 25 bases between. The germline CDR1 and CDR2 sequences are SGHTA and FQGNSA. The CDR3 here is CASSLWAEDRIRDEQFF. CDR3 nucleotides: TGTGCCAGCAGCCTCTGGGCCGAAGACAGAATTCGGGATGAGCAGTTCTTC. The variable domain in full, completed from reference TRBV7-2 and TRBJ2-1, reads GAGVSQSPSNKVTEKGKDVELRCDPISGHTALYWYRQSLGQGLEFLIYFQGNSAPDKSGLPSDRFSAERTGGSVSTLTIQRTQQEDSAVYLCASSLWAEDRIRDEQFFGPGTRLTVL.

The chain is built from TRBV4-3 and TRBJ2-3; D uncertain. The CDR3 extends over 12 amino acids. Germline CDR1 reads LGHNA; CDR2 reads YSLEER. V lost 2 bases, J lost 4 bases, and 4 bases lay in between. In DNA, the CDR3 is TGCGCCAGCAGCCAAAGACCAGATACGCAGTATTTT. This translates into CASSQRPDTQYF.

This clone appeared a few times. J is TRBJ2-1 and V is TRBV4-1; 9 bases are a match to TRBD1. Trimming removed 4 bases from V and 2 bases from J; junction bases left unmatched: 12. CDR3 size: 18 residues. Germline loops: CDR1 MGHRA, CDR2 YSYEKL. The CDR3 DNA follows: TGCGCCAGCAGCCGACCGCGAGGGACAGGGATCGCCTACAATGAGCAGTTCTTC. Amino acid sequence: CASSRPRGTGIAYNEQFF.

The V gene is TRBV27, the J gene TRBJ2-7, with 8 bases that match TRBD2. This CDR3 comprises 13 residues. Germline CDR1 MNHEY, CDR2 SMNVEV (reference sequence). Germline trimming cut 5 bases from V and 1 base from J; bases unmatched to any gene: 1. Here the CDR3 reads CASSIAGSYEQYF. Here the CDR3 DNA reads TGTGCCAGCAGTATAGCGGGGTCCTACGAGCAGTACTTC.

V usage is TRBV27 and J usage is TRBJ2-7; a possible D gene is TRBD2 (6 bases). The V and J ends lost 3 bases and 6 bases respectively, with 21 bases between them. Germline-derived CDR1 and CDR2 are MNHEY and SMNVEV (reference sequence). This CDR3 contains 16 residues. The CDR3 nucleotides read TGTGCCAGCAGTTTGGTCGGCGCTGGGTGGAGGGGCGAGCAGTACTTC. Protein: CASSLVGAGWRGEQYF.

The rearrangement joins TRBV30 to TRBJ1-6, with TRBD1 as a possible D gene (5 bases). The CDR3 is made up of 13 amino acids. Germline assignment: CDR1 GTSNPN and CDR2 SVGIG (reference sequence). Trimming pared 4 bases from V and 10 bases from J, leaving 14 bases between. The CDR3 protein is CAWNWRGDSPLHF. CDR3 coding DNA: TGTGCCTGGAATTGGCGAGGGGACTCACCCCTCCACTTT.

V gene TRBV7-8 combines with J gene TRBJ1-6; no definite D call. V was cut by 3 bases and J by 8 bases, with 14 bases left in between. The CDR3 has 15 residues. Germline lookup yields CDR1 SGHVS and CDR2 FQNEAQ. The CDR3 here is CASSFSTDPDSPLHF. CDR3 nucleotide sequence: TGTGCCAGCAGCTTCTCTACAGACCCCGATTCACCCCTCCACTTT.